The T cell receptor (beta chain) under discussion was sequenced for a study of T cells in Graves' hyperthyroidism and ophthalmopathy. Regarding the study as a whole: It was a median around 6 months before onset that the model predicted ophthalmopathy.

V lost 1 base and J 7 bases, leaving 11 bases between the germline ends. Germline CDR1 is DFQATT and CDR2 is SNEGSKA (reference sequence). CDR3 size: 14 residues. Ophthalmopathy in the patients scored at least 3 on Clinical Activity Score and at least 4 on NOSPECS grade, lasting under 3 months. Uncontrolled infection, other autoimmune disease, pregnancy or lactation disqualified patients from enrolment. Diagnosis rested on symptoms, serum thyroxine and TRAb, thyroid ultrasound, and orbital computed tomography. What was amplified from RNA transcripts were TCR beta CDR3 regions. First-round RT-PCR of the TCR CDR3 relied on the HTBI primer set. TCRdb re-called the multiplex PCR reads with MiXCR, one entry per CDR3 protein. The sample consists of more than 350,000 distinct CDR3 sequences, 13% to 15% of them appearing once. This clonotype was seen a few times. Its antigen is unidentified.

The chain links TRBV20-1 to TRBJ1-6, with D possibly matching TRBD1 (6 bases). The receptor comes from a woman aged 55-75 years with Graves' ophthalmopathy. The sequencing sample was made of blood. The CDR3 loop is CSARGSTGNSPLHF. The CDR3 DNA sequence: TGCAGTGCTAGAGGAAGTACAGGGAATTCACCCCTCCACTTT.